This TCR beta chain was documented in a study of blood T cell repertoires in COVID-19. From germline, CDR1 is LGHDT and CDR2 YNNKEL (reference sequence). The CDR3 runs 12 residues. Trimming removed 5 bases at V and 5 bases at J, with 9 bases between. Participants were aged about 18 to 100 years from some 24 US areas. Clinical history as reported by participants underpinned cohort assignment. Recovered participants had two consecutive negative NP/OP PCR tests, healthcare professional clearance, or symptom resolution. The table came from immunoSEQ multiplex PCR; TCRdb's copy has only in-frame clones and leaves some out. The sample has 380,000 or so clones; about 90% are singletons.

The chain employs TRBV3-1 (or the pseudogene TRBV3-2) and TRBJ1-1; D unclear. The clonotype originates from a man younger than 40 who had recovered from COVID-19. Material: PBMCs or T cells enriched from blood (not recorded which). The CDR3 sequence: CASSDWRTEAFF. Here the CDR3 DNA reads TGTGCCAGCAGCGATTGGAGGACTGAAGCTTTCTTT.